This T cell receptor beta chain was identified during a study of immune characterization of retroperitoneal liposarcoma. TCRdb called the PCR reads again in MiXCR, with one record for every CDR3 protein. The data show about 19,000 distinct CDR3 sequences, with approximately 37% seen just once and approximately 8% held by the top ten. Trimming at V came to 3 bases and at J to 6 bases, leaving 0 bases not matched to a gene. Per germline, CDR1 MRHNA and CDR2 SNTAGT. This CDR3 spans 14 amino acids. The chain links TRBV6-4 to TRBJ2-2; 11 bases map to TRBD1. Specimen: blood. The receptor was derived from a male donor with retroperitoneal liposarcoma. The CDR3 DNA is TGTGCCAGCAGTGAGGGACAGGGGGCCGGGGAGCTGTTTTTT. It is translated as CASSEGQGAGELFF.